This entry features one T cell receptor beta chain sequence. Its antigen remains unknown. The sample originates from a study of CD8 T cells in ankylosing spondylitis. Trimming cost V 7 bases and J 8 bases, with 20 bases left between them. This CDR3 has 15 residues. CDR1 LNHDA and CDR2 SQIVND come from the germline V gene (reference sequence). One entry per CDR3 protein results from TCRdb running MiXCR on the 5' RACE reads. The table lists a few hundred thousand distinct CDR3 sequences, about a fifth of them singletons. Study results and limitations: It appeared that ankylosing spondylitis blood was characterized by a TCR beta motif of roughly 8 highly homologous variants.

This clonotype was sampled from a male donor with ankylosing spondylitis. The chain carries TRBV19 and TRBJ2-2; no clear D gene. Sequences were obtained from blood, either unsorted or a sorted T cell fraction (not recorded which). The CDR3 DNA sequence: TGTGCCAGTATAACGAGACAAAGCACCCCTGGGGAGCTGTTTTTT. This translates into CASITRQSTPGELFF. Based on the CDR3 plus reference TRBV19 and TRBJ2-2, the full variable domain is DGGITQSPKYLFRKEGQNVTLSCEQNLNHDAMYWYRQDPGQGLRLIYYSQIVNDFQKGDIAEGYSVSREKKESFPLTVTSAQKNPTAFYLCASITRQSTPGELFFGEGSRLTVL.